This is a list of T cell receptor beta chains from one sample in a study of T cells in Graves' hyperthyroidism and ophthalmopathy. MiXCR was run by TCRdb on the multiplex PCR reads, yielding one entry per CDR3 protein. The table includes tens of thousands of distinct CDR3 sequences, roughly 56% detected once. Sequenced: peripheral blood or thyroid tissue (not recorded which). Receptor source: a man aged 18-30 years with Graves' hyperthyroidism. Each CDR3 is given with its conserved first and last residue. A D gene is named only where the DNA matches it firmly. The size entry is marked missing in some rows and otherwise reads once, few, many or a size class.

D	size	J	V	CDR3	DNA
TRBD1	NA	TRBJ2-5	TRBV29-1	CSVTGTGGSGETQYF	TGCAGCGTTACAGGGACAGGGGGCTCGGGGGAGACCCAGTACTTC
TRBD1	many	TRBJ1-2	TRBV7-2	CASIPKGGGHYGYTF	TGTGCCAGCATTCCGAAGGGAGGGGGCCACTATGGCTACACCTTC
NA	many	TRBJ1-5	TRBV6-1	CASDFNWDQPQHF	TGTGCCAGCGACTTCAACTGGGATCAGCCCCAGCATTTT
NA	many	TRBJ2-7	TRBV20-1	CSARVGGAPPSEQYF	TGCAGTGCTAGAGTAGGGGGGGCCCCCCCCAGCGAGCAGTACTTC
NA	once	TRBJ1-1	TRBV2	CADGQGLDTEAFF	TGTGCCGACGGGCAGGGCCTGGACACTGAAGCTTTCTTT
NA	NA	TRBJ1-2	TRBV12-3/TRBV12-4	CAIRGRSYGYTF	TGTGCCATCCGGGGAAGATCCTATGGCTACACCTTC
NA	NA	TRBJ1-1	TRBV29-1	CSVGLGGRATEAFF	TGCAGCGTTGGACTCGGAGGCAGGGCTACTGAAGCTTTCTTT
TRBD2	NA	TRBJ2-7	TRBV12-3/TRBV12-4	CATRIPSGGTSYEQYF	TGTGCCACCCGAATCCCTAGCGGAGGGACGTCCTACGAGCAGTACTTC
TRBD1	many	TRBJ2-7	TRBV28	CASSLGGQGAFEQYF	TGTGCCAGCAGTTTGGGAGGCCAGGGGGCTTTCGAGCAGTACTTC
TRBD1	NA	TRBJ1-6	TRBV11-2	CASRVTGTDLKAHSPLHF	TGTGCCAGCAGGGTCACCGGGACAGACCTAAAGGCGCATTCACCCCTCCACTTT
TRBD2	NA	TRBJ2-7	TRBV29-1	CSDRRAGGNHEQYF	TGCAGCGACAGAAGGGCCGGGGGGAACCACGAGCAGTACTTC
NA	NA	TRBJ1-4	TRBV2	CASRMWNEKLFF	TGTGCCAGCAGGATGTGGAATGAAAAACTGTTTTTT
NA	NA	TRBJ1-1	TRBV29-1	CSSLLGTEAFF	TGCAGCTCCCTTCTGGGCACTGAAGCTTTCTTT
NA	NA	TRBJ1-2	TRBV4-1	CASSLQGTAPNYGYTF	TGCGCCAGCTCCTTACAAGGGACGGCTCCTAACTATGGCTACACCTTC
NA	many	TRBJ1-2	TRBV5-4	CASSLQGRTIYGYTF	TGTGCCAGCAGCTTGCAGGGCAGAACGATCTATGGCTACACCTTC
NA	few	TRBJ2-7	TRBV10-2	CASSEISSYEQYF	TGCGCCAGCAGTGAGATCAGCTCCTACGAGCAGTACTTC
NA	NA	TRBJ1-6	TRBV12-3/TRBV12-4	CASSSTGLGSPLHF	TGTGCCAGCAGTAGCACAGGGTTAGGTTCACCCCTCCACTTT
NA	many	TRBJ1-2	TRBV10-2	CASSESPGYYGYTF	TGCGCCAGCAGTGAGTCACCAGGGTACTATGGCTACACCTTC
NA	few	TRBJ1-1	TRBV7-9	CASSPPYKNTEAFF	TGTGCCAGCAGCCCGCCCTACAAGAACACTGAAGCTTTCTTT
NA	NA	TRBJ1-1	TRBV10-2	CASSEANKGWGTEAFF	TGCGCCAGCAGTGAGGCCAACAAGGGATGGGGCACTGAAGCTTTCTTT
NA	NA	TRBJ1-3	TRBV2	CASRSSGNTIYF	TGTGCCAGCAGGTCCTCTGGAAACACCATATATTTT
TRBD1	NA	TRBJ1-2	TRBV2	CVGSPRTGYGYTF	TGTGTCGGCAGTCCTAGGACAGGGTATGGCTACACCTTC
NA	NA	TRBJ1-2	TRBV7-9	CAGSSTGGSSYGCTF	NA